Described below is a single TCR beta chain sequence and its context. Its antigen target is currently unknown. The record has no base qualities; no much larger clone is one base away. Libraries came from the immunoSEQ multiplex PCR assay. TCRdb retrieved this table from immuneACCESS and kept in-frame rearrangements only. Not all clones are present; in checked studies, unresolved V genes account for under half, and no reason is known for the remainder. This sample has 70,000 to 95,000 clones in its table, and more than 90% of those were observed once. 2% to 2.5% of the sample lies in the top ten. The data stem from a study of T cell changes during pregnancy in multiple sclerosis (dated by TCRdb to between 2018 and 2021). Regarding the study in general: The study looked at changes in the T cell repertoire across pregnancy in women with multiple sclerosis.

V ends up 5 bases short and J 7 bases short, with an unmatched junction base count of 9. Including cysteine and phenylalanine, the CDR3 has 15 amino acids. This entry keeps only the CDR3 DNA: 45 bases, framed from base 1. Looking up the germline V gene yields CDR1 MDHEN and CDR2 SYDVKM. The sample was peripheral blood, taken in the second trimester of pregnancy. The clonotype originates from a female donor in good health, enrolled as a control in a pregnancy study. The chain is assembled from TRBV28 and TRBJ2-1, with 9 central nucleotides matching TRBD1. Read as DNA, the sequence is TGTGCCAGCAGTCTCCACGACAGGGGGGGAAATGAGCAGTTCTTC. Translated, it reads CASSLHDRGGNEQFF.